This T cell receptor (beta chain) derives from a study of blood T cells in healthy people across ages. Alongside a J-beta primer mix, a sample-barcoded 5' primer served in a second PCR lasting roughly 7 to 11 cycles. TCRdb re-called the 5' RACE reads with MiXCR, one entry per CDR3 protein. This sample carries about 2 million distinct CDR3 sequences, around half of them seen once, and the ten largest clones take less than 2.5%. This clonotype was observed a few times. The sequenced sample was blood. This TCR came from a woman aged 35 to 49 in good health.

The CDR3 region is CASSKLAELTDTQYF. CDR3 DNA sequence: TGTGCCAGCAGTAAATTAGCCGAACTCACAGATACGCAGTATTTT. This chain connects TRBV12-3 or TRBV12-4 to TRBJ2-3; D gene unclear. The CDR3 totals 15 residues. V was trimmed by 5 bases and J by 2 bases, leaving 14 bases between them.